The present entry profiles one T cell receptor (beta chain) with its context. What it binds is unknown. This sample was taken from a study of T-cell reconstitution after alpha-beta-depleted transplantation in children. Trimming left V 1 base short and J 9 bases short, with 15 bases between. CDR1 and CDR2 (germline): SGHTA, FQGNSA. This CDR3 contains 14 residues. The TCRbeta library was prepared with unique molecular identifiers. MiXCR, applied by TCRdb to the PCR reads, yields one record per CDR3 protein. The sample lists 800,000 to 1,000,000 distinct CDR3 sequences, about 29% occurring once. Notes on the study in general: Alpha-beta T cells present about two months after transplant were reported to originate from several hundred expanded graft clones. T-cell numbers and diversity one year post-transplant derived largely from freshly generated T cells. From surviving recipient T cells and thymic progenitors came the high day-60 TCRbeta diversity observed in some patients.

The specimen was PBMCs, mostly from graft donor cells, collected 360 days after TCRalphabeta/CD19-depleted stem cell transplant. This chain joins TRBV7-2 and TRBJ2-5; D is unresolved. The sequence derives from a boy under two years old who had a stem cell transplant for SCID, so the T cells may come from the graft donor. Written as DNA, the CDR3 is TGTGCCAGCAGCTTAGTTGTCCGCCGGTGGGCCCAGTACTTC. It is translated as CASSLVVRRWAQYF.